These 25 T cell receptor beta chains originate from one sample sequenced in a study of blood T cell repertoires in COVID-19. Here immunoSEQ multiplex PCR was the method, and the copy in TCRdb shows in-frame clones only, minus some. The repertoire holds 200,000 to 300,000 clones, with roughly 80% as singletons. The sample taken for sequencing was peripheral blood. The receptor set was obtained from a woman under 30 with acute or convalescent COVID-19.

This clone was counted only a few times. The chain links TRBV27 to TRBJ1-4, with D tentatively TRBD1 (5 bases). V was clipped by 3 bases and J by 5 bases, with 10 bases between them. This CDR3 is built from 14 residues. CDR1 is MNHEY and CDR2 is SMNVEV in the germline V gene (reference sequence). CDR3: CASSLTVQNEKLFF. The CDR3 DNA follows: TGTGCCAGCAGTTTGACAGTACAGAATGAAAAACTGTTTTTT.

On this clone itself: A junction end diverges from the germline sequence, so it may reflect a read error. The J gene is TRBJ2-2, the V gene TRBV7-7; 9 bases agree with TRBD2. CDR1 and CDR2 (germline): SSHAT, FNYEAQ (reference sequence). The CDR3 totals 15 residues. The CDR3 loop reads CASSLAGPNTGELFF. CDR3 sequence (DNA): TGTGCTAGCAGCCTAGCGGGGCCGAACACCGGGGAGCTGTTTTTT.

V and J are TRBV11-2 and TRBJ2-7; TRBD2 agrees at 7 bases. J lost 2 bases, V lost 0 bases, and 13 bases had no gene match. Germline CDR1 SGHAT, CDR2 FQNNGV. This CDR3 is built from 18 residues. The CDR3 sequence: CASSLDLVYSGATYEQYF. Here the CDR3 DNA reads TGTGCCAGCAGCTTAGATCTTGTTTACAGCGGGGCCACCTACGAGCAGTACTTC.

The CDR3 loop is CASRTGLEQFF. CDR3 nucleotides: TGTGCCAGTCGGACAGGACTTGAGCAGTTCTTC. The rearrangement links TRBV19 to TRBJ2-1; 7 nucleotides line up with TRBD1. CDR3 size: 11 residues. Germline V gene data show CDR1 as LNHDA and CDR2 as SQIVND (reference sequence). V was pared by 8 bases and J by 9 bases, with 4 bases of the junction left unmatched.

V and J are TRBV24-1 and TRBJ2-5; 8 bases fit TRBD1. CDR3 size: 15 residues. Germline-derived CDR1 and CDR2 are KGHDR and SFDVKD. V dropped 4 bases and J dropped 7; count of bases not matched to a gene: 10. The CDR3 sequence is CATSDPRTGMGTQYF. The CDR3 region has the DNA TGTGCCACCAGTGACCCAAGGACAGGGATGGGGACCCAGTACTTC.

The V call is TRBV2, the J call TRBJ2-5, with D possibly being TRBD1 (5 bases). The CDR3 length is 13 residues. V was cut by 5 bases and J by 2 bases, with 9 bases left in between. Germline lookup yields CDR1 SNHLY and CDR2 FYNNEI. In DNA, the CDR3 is TGTGCCAGCAGTTCGACAGCTCAAGAGACCCAGTACTTC. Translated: CASSSTAQETQYF.

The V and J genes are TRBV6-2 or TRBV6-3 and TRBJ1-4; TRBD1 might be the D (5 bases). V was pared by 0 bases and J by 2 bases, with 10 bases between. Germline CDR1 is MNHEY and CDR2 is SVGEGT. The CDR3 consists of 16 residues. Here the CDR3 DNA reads TGTGCCAGCAGTTACTCGGGCCCAGGGACTAATGAAAAACTGTTTTTT. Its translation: CASSYSGPGTNEKLFF.

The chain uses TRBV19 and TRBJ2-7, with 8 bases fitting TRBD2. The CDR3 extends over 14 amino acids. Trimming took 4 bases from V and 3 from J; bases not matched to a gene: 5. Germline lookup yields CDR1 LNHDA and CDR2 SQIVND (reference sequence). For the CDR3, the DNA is TGTGCCAGTAGTACCACGGGAGGGGGCTACGAGCAGTACTTC. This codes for CASSTTGGGYEQYF.

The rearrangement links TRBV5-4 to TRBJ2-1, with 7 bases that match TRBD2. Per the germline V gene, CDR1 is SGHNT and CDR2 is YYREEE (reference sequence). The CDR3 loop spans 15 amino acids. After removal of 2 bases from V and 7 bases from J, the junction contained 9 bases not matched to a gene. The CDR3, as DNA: TGTGCCAGCAGCTTCGGCGGGGGTGGGGGTAATGAGCAGTTCTTC. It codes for CASSFGGGGGNEQFF.

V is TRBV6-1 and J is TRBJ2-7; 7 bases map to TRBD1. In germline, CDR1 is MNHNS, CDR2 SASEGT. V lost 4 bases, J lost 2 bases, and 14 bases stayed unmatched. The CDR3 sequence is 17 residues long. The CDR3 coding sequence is TGTGCCAGCAGTGCGACCGGCCCCGGGACAGAGACCTACGAGCAGTACTTC. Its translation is CASSATGPGTETYEQYF.

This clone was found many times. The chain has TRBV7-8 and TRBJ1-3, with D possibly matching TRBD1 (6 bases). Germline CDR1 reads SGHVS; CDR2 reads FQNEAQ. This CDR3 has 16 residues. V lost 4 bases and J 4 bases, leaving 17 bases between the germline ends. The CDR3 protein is CASSSRGWGGGNTIYF. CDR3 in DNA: TGTGCCAGCAGCTCCAGGGGATGGGGCGGGGGAAACACCATATATTTT.

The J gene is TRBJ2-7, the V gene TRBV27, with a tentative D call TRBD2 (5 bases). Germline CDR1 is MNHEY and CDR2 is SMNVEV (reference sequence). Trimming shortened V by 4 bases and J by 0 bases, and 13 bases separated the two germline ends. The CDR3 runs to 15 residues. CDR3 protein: CASSSHLANSYEQYF. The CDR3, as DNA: TGTGCCAGCAGTTCACATCTAGCCAACTCCTACGAGCAGTACTTC.

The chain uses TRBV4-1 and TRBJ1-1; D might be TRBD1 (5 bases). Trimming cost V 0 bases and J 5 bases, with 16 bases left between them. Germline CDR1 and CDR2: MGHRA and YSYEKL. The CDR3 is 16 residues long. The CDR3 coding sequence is TGCGCCAGCAGCCAAGAAGCCGGGGGAGGGTGGACTGAAGCTTTCTTT. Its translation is CASSQEAGGGWTEAFF.

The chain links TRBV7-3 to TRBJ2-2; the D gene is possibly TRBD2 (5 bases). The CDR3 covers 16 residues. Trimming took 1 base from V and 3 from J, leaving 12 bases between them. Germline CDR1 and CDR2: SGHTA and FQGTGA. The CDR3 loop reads CASSLSHQRDTGELFF. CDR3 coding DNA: TGTGCCAGCAGCTTAAGTCACCAGAGGGACACCGGGGAGCTGTTTTTT.

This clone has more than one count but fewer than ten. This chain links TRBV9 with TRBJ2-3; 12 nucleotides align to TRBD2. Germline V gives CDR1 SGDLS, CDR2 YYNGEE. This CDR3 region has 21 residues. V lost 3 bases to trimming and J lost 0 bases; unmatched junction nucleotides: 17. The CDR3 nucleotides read TGTGCCAGCAGCGCTACATTATCGGGACTAGCGGGCTGGGTTAGCACAGATACGCAGTATTTT. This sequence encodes CASSATLSGLAGWVSTDTQYF.

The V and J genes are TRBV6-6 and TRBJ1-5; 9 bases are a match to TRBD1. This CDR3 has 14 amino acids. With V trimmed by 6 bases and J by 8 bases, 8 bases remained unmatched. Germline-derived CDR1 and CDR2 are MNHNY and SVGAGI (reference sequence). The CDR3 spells CASRVTGGPEPQHF. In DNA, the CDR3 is TGTGCCAGCAGGGTTACAGGGGGCCCGGAGCCCCAGCATTTT.

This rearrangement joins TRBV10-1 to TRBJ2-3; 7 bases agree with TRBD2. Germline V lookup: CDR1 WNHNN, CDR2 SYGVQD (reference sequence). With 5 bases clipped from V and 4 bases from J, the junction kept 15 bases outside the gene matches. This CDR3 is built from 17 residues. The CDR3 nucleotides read TGCGCCAGCAGTAGAAAATCGACTCGGGAGGATGCAGATACGCAGTATTTT. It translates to CASSRKSTREDADTQYF.

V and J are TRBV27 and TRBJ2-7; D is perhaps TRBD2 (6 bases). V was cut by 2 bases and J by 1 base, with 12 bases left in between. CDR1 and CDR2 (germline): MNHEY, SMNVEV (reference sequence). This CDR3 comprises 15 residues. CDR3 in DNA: TGTGCCAGCAGTTTACTCGGGAGCTATTCCTACGAGCAGTACTTC. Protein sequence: CASSLLGSYSYEQYF.

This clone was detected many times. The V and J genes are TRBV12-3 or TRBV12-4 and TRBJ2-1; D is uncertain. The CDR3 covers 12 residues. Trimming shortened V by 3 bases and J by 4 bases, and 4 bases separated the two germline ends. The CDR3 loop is CASSFAYNEQFF. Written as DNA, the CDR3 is TGTGCCAGCAGTTTTGCGTACAATGAGCAGTTCTTC.

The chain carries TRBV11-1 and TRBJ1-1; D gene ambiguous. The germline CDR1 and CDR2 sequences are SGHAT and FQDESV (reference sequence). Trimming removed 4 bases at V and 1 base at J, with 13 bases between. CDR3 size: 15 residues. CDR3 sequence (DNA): TGTGCCAGCAGCTCATCCCCGCGGGGGAACACTGAAGCTTTCTTT. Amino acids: CASSSSPRGNTEAFF.

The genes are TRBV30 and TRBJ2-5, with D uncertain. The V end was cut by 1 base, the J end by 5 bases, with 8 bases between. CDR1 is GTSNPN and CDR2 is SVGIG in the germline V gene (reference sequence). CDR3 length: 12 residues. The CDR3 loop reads CAWSGGVETQYF. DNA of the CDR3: TGTGCCTGGAGTGGAGGTGTGGAGACCCAGTACTTC.

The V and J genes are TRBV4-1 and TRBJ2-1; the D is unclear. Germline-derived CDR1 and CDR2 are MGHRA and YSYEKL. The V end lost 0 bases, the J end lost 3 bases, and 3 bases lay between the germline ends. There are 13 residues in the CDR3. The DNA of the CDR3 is TGCGCCAGCAGCCAAGACGGCTACAATGAGCAGTTCTTC. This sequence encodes CASSQDGYNEQFF.

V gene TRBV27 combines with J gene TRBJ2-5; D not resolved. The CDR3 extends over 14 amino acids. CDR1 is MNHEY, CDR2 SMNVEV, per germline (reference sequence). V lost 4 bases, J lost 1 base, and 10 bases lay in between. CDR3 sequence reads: CASSSRRLQETQYF. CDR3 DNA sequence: TGTGCCAGCAGTTCCCGGCGGCTCCAAGAGACCCAGTACTTC.

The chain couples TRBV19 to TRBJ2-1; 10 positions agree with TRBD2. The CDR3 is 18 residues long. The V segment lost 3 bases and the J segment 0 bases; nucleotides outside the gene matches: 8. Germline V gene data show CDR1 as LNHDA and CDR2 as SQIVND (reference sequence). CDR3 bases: TGTGCCAGTAGTATTGGTAGCGGGAGGCCTTTCTCCTACAATGAGCAGTTCTTC. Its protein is CASSIGSGRPFSYNEQFF.

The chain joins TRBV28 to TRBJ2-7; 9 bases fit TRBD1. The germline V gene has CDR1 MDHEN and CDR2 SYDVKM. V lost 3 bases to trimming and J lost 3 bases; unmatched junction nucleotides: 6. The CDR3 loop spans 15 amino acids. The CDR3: CASSFVGTGHYEQYF. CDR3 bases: TGTGCCAGCAGTTTCGTTGGGACAGGGCACTACGAGCAGTACTTC.